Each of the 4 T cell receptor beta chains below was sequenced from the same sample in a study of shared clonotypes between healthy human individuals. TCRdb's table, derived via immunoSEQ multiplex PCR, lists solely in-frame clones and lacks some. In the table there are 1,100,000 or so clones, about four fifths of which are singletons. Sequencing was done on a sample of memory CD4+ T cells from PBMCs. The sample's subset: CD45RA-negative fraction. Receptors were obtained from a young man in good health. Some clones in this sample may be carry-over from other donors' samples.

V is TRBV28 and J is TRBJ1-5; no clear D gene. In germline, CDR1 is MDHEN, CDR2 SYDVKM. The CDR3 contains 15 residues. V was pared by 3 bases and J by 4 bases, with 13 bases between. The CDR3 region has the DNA TGTGCCAGCAGTTTTAATTATGGAGGAAATCAGCCCCAGCATTTT. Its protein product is CASSFNYGGNQPQHF.

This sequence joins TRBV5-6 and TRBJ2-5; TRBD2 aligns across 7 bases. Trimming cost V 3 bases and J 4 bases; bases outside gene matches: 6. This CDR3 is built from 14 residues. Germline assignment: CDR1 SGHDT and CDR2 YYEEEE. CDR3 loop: CASSWGGAGETQYF. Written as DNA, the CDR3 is TGTGCCAGCAGCTGGGGGGGAGCAGGAGAGACCCAGTACTTC.

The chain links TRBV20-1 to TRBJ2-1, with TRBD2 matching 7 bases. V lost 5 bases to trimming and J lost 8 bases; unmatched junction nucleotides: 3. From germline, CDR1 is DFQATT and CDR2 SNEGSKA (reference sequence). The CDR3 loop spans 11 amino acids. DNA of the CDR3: TGCAGTGCTCTAGCGGTCGATGAGCAGTTCTTC. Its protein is CSALAVDEQFF.

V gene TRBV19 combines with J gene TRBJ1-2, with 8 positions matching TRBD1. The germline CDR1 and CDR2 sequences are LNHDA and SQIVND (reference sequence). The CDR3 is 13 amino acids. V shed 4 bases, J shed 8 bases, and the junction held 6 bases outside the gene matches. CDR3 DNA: TGTGCCAGTAGTACGACCGACAGGGGAGGCTACACCTTC. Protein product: CASSTTDRGGYTF.